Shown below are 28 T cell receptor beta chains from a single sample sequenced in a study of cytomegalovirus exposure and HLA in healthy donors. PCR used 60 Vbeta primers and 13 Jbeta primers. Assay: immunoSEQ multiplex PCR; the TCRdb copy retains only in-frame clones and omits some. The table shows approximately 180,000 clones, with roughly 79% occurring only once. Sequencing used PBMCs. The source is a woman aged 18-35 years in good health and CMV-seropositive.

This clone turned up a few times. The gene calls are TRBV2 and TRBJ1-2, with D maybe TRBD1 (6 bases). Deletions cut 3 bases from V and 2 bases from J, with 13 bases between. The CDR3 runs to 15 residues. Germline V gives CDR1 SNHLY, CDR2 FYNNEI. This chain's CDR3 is CASSDVGTGNYGYTF. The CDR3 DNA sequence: TGTGCCAGCAGTGATGTGGGTACAGGGAACTATGGCTACACCTTC.

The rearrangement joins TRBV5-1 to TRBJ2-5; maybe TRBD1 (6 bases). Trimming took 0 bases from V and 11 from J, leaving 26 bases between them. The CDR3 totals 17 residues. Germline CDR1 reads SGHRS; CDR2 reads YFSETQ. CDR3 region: CASSLVPLVTRGGEQYF. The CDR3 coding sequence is TGCGCCAGCAGCTTGGTTCCCCTCGTAACCCGAGGGGGAGAGCAGTACTTC.

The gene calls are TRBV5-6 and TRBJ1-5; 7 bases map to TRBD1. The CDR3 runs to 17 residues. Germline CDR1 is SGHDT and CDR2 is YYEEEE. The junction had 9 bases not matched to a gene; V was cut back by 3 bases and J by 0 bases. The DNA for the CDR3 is TGTGCCAGCAGCTCCACCGGGACAGCATTTAGCAATCAGCCCCAGCATTTT. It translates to CASSSTGTAFSNQPQHF.

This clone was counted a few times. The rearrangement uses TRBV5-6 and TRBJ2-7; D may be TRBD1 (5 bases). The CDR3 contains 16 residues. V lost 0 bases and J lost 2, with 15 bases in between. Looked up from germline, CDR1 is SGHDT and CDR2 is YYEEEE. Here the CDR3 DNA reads TGTGCCAGCAGCTTGGGGGCCAGGACAACTGCCTACGAGCAGTACTTC. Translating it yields CASSLGARTTAYEQYF.

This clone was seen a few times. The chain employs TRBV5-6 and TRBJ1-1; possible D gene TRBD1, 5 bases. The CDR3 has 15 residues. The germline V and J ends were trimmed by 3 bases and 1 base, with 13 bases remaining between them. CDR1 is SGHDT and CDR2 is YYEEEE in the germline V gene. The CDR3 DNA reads TGTGCCAGCAGCTCTCTAACACAGGAGAACACTGAAGCTTTCTTT. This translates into CASSSLTQENTEAFF.

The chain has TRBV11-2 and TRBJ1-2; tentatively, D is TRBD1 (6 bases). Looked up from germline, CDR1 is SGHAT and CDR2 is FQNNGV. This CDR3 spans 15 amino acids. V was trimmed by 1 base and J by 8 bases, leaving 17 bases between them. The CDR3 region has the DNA TGTGCCAGCAGCTTAGCCGACAGGCAGGTGGGAGGCTACACCTTC. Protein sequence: CASSLADRQVGGYTF.

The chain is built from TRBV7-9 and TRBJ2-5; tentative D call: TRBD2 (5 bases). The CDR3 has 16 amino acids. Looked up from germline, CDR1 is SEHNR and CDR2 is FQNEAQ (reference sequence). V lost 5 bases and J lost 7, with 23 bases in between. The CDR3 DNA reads TGTGCCAGCAGCACACGAGGGTCGGTCGGCTTCGGGACCCAGTACTTC. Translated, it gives CASSTRGSVGFGTQYF.

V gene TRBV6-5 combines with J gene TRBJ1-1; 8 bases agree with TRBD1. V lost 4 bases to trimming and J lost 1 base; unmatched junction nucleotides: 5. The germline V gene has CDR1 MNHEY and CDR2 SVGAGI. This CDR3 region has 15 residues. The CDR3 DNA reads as TGTGCCAGCAGTTCAGGACAGGGACCGAACACTGAAGCTTTCTTT. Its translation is CASSSGQGPNTEAFF.

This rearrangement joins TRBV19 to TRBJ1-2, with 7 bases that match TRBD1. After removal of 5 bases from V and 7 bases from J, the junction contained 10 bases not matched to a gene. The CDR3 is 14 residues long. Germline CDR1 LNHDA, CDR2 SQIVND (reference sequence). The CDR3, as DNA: TGTGCCAGTAGTGTGACAGGGCCTACAGGTGGCTACACCTTC. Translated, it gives CASSVTGPTGGYTF.

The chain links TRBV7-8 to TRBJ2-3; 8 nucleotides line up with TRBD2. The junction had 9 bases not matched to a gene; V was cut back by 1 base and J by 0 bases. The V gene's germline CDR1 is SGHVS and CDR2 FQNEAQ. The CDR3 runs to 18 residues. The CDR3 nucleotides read TGTGCCAGCAGCTTAGGTTGGTTGCGGGGGGTAAGCACAGATACGCAGTATTTT. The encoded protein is CASSLGWLRGVSTDTQYF.

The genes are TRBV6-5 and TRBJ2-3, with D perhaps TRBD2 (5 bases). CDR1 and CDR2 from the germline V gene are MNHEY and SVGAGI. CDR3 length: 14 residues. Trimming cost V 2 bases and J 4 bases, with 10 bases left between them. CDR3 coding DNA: TGTGCCAGCAGTTACGAGGGTCGGGCAGATACGCAGTATTTT. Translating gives CASSYEGRADTQYF.

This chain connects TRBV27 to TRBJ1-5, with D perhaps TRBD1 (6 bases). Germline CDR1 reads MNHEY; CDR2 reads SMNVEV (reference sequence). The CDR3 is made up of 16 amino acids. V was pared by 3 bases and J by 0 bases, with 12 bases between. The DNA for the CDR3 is TGTGCCAGCAGTTTGTCCGGACAGTATAGCAATCAGCCCCAGCATTTT. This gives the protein CASSLSGQYSNQPQHF.

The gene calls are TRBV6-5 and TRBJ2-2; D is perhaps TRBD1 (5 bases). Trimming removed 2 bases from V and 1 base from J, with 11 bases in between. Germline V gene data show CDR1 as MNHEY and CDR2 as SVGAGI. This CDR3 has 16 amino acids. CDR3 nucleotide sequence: TGTGCCAGCAGTTACCCGTGGCAGGGGAACACCGGGGAGCTGTTTTTT. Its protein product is CASSYPWQGNTGELFF.

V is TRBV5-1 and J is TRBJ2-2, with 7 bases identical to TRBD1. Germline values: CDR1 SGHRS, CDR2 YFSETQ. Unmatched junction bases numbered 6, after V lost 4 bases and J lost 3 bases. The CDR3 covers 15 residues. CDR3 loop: CASSLQGRDTGELFF. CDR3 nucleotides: TGCGCCAGCAGCCTACAGGGGAGAGACACCGGGGAGCTGTTTTTT.

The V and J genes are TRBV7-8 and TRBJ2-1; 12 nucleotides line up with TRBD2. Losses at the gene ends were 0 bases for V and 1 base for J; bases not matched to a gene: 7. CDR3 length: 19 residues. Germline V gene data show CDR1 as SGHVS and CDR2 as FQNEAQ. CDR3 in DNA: TGTGCCAGCAGCTTAGCCCTAGCGGGGGGGCCGGAATCCTACAATGAGCAGTTCTTC. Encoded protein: CASSLALAGGPESYNEQFF.

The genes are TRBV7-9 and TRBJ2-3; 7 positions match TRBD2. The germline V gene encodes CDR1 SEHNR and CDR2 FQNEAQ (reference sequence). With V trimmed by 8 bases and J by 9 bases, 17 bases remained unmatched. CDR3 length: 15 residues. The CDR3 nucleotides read TGTGCCAGCGAGGACCTAGCGGCCCCAGTCTACACGCAGTATTTT. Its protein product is CASEDLAAPVYTQYF.

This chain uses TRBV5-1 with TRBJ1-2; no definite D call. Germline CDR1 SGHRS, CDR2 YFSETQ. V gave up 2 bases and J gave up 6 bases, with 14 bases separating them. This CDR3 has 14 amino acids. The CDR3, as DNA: TGCGCCAGCAGCTTAGGGTCGGGAAGGGATGGCTACACCTTC. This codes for CASSLGSGRDGYTF. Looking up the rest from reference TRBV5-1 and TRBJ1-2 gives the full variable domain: KAGVTQTPRYLIKTRGQQVTLSCSPISGHRSVSWYQQTPGQGLQFLFEYFSETQRNKGNFPGRFSGRQFSNSRSEMNVSTLELGDSALYLCASSLGSGRDGYTFGSGTRLTVV.

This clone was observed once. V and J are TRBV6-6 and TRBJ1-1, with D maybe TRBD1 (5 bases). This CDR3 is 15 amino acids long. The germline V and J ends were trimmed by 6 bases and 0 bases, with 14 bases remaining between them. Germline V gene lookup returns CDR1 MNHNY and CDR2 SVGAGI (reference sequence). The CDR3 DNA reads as TGTGCCAGCAGCTACGCCCCAGGGTTGAACACTGAAGCTTTCTTT. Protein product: CASSYAPGLNTEAFF.

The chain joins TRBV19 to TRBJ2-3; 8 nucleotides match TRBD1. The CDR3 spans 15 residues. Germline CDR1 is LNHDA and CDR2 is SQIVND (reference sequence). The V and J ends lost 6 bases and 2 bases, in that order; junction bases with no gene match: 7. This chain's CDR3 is CASSPRDRNTDTQYF. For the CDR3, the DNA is TGTGCCAGTAGCCCCCGGGACAGGAACACAGATACGCAGTATTTT. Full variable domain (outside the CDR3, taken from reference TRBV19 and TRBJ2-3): DGGITQSPKYLFRKEGQNVTLSCEQNLNHDAMYWYRQDPGQGLRLIYYSQIVNDFQKGDIAEGYSVSREKKESFPLTVTSAQKNPTAFYLCASSPRDRNTDTQYFGPGTRLTVL.

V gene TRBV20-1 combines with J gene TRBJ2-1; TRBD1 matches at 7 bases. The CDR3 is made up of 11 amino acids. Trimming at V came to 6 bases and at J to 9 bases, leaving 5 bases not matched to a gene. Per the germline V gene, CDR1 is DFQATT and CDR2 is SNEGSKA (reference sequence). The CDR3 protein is CSARRDSEQFF. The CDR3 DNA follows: TGCAGTGCCAGACGGGACAGTGAGCAGTTCTTC.

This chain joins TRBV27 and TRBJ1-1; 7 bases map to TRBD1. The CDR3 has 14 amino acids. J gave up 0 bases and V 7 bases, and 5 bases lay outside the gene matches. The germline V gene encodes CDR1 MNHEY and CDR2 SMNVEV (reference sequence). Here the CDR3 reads CASNAGGMNTEAFF. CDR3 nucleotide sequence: TGTGCCAGCAACGCAGGGGGGATGAACACTGAAGCTTTCTTT.

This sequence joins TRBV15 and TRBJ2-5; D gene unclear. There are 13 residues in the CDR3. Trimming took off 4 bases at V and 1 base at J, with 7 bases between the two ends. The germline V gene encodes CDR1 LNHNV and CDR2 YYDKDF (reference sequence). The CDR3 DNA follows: TGTGCCACCAGCATTGGGCCCCAAGAGACCCAGTACTTC. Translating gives CATSIGPQETQYF.

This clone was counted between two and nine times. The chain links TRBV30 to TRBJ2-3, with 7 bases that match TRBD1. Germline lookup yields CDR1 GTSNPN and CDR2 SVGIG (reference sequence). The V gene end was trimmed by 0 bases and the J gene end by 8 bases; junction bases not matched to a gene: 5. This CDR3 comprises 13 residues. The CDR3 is CAWSVGPGGTQYF. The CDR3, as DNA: TGTGCCTGGAGTGTTGGCCCAGGGGGTACGCAGTATTTT.

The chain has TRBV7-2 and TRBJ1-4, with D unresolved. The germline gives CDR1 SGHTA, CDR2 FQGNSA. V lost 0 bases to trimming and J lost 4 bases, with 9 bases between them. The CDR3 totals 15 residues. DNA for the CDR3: TGTGCCAGCAGCTTAGCGCTGGCCTTTAATGAAAAACTGTTTTTT. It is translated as CASSLALAFNEKLFF.

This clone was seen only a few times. The CDR3 loop reads CASSLGQGADTGELFF. The CDR3 region has the DNA TGCGCCAGCAGCTTGGGACAGGGGGCGGACACCGGGGAGCTGTTTTTT. The rearrangement uses TRBV5-1 and TRBJ2-2; TRBD1 aligns across 10 bases. The V gene's germline CDR1 is SGHRS and CDR2 YFSETQ. The CDR3 totals 16 residues. Trimming took 0 bases from V and 3 from J; bases not matched to a gene: 2.

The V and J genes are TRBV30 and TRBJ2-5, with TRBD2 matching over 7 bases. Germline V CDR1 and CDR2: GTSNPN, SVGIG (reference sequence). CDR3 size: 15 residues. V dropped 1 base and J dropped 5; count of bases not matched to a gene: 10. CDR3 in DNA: TGTGCCTGGAGTGCGAGCGGGGCTCCCTCGGAGACCCAGTACTTC. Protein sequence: CAWSASGAPSETQYF.

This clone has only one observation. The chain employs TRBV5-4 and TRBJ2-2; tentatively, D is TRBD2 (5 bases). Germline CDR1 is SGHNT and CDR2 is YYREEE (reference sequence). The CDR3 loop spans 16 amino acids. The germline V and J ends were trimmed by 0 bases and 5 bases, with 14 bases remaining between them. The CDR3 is CASSLGASGRTGELFF. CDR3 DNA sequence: TGTGCCAGCAGCTTGGGGGCCTCGGGGAGAACCGGGGAGCTGTTTTTT.

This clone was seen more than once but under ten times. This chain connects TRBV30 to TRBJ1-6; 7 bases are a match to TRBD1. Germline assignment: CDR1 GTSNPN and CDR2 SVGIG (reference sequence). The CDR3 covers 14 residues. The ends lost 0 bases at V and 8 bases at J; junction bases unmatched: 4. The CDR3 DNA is TGTGCCTGGAGTGTAAGGCAGGGGGATTCACCCCTCCACTTT. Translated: CAWSVRQGDSPLHF. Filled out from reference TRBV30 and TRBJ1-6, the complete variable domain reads SQTIHQWPATLVQPVGSPLSLECTVEGTSNPNLYWYRQAAGRGLQLLFYSVGIGQISSEVPQNLSASRPQDRQFILSSKKLLLSDSGFYLCAWSVRQGDSPLHFGNGTRLTVT.